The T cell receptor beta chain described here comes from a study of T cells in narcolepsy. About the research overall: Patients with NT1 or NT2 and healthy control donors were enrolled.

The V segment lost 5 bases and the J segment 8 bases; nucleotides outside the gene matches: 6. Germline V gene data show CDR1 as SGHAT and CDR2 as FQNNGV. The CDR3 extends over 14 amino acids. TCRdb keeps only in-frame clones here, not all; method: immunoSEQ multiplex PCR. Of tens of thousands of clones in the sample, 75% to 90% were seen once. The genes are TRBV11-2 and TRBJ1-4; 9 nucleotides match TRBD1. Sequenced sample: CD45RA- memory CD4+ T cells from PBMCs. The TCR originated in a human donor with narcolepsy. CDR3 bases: TGTGCCAGCAGCCCGGGACAGGGACGAGAAAAACTGTTTTTT. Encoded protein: CASSPGQGREKLFF.